One and the same sample provided the 20 T cell receptor beta chains below, sequenced in a study of long-term antiretroviral therapy in people with HIV (dated 2022 in TCRdb). The immunoSEQ hsTCRB v3.0 assay was used at survey level resolution for TRB variable region sequencing. Not all clones reach the TCRdb copy of this immuneACCESS table, which keeps in-frame sequences only. Checked studies attribute under half of the gap to unresolved V genes and leave the rest unexplained. The sample table shows about 16,000 clones, and about 95% are seen once. Together, the top ten hold about 4.6% of the sample. Here the sequenced sample was unsorted PBMCs, taken around 6.4 years after starting antiretroviral therapy. These receptors came from a woman aged 45-59 years with HIV.

Written as DNA, the CDR3 is TGTGCCAGCAGTGTTACAAACAGGGATTATCAGCCCCAGCATTTT. Translated, it gives CASSVTNRDYQPQHF. The gene calls are TRBV6-1 and TRBJ1-5; TRBD1 might be the D (6 bases). Germline-derived CDR1 and CDR2 are MNHNS and SASEGT. Trimming shortened V by 4 bases and J by 5 bases, and 15 bases separated the two germline ends. The CDR3 sequence is 15 residues long.

This chain connects TRBV4-2 to TRBJ2-7; 7 nucleotides match TRBD2. The germline V gene encodes CDR1 LGHNA and CDR2 YNFKEQ. This CDR3 region has 14 residues. Unmatched junction bases numbered 4, after V lost 1 base and J lost 4 bases. The CDR3 DNA sequence: TGTGCCAGCAGCCAAGTTCGGACTAGTTACGAGCAGTACTTC. This translates into CASSQVRTSYEQYF.

This clone was counted only a few times. J is TRBJ2-3 and V is TRBV6-4; 9 positions match TRBD2. After removal of 3 bases from V and 5 bases from J, the junction contained 6 bases not matched to a gene. This CDR3 is built from 15 residues. From germline, CDR1 is MRHNA and CDR2 SNTAGT. The CDR3 DNA sequence: TGTGCCAGCAGTGATTTAGCGGGAGCAGTAGATACGCAGTATTTT. Translating it yields CASSDLAGAVDTQYF.

The chain combines TRBV5-1 with TRBJ1-6, with a tentative D call TRBD1 (6 bases). CDR1 and CDR2 from the germline V gene are SGHRS and YFSETQ. This CDR3 comprises 17 residues. The V end lost 4 bases, the J end lost 8 bases, and 22 bases lay between the germline ends. CDR3 sequence (DNA): TGCGCCAGCAGCCTGCAAGCGGGTGGGGGCGCGGATTCACCCCTCCACTTT. As protein: CASSLQAGGGADSPLHF. Full variable domain (missing parts from reference TRBV5-1 and TRBJ1-6): KAGVTQTPRYLIKTRGQQVTLSCSPISGHRSVSWYQQTPGQGLQFLFEYFSETQRNKGNFPGRFSGRQFSNSRSEMNVSTLELGDSALYLCASSLQAGGGADSPLHFGNGTRLTVT.

V is TRBV7-2 and J is TRBJ2-3; the match to TRBD2 covers 7 bases. Germline CDR1 and CDR2: SGHTA and FQGNSA. J gave up 2 bases and V 5 bases, and 7 bases lay outside the gene matches. The CDR3 length is 15 residues. CDR3 amino acids: CASSPGTTFTDTQYF. The CDR3 DNA is TGTGCCAGCAGCCCCGGGACTACCTTCACAGATACGCAGTATTTT. The full variable domain, in which reference TRBV7-2 and TRBJ2-3 provide the parts outside the CDR3, is GAGVSQSPSNKVTEKGKDVELRCDPISGHTALYWYRQSLGQGLEFLIYFQGNSAPDKSGLPSDRFSAERTGGSVSTLTIQRTQQEDSAVYLCASSPGTTFTDTQYFGPGTRLTVL.

J is TRBJ2-3 and V is TRBV29-1; tentative D call: TRBD1 (5 bases). The CDR3 totals 13 residues. V was clipped by 6 bases and J by 0 bases, with 10 bases between them. Germline values: CDR1 SQVTM, CDR2 ANQGSEA. Written as DNA, the CDR3 is TGCAGCGTAACAGGATCGAGCACAGATACGCAGTATTTT. This translates into CSVTGSSTDTQYF.

The gene calls are TRBV19 and TRBJ2-1; 10 nucleotides agree with TRBD2. V shed 6 bases and J 7 bases; nucleotides not matched to a gene: 6. The CDR3 spans 14 residues. Germline V lookup: CDR1 LNHDA, CDR2 SQIVND (reference sequence). CDR3 DNA sequence: TGTGCCAGTAGGGATCTAGCGGGAGTAAATGAGCAGTTCTTC. This sequence encodes CASRDLAGVNEQFF.

The chain joins TRBV5-5 to TRBJ2-1; D ambiguous. The CDR3 consists of 13 residues. Germline V gene sequence: CDR1 SGHKS, CDR2 YYEKEE (reference sequence). The V end lost 0 bases, the J end lost 5 bases, and 6 bases lay between the germline ends. The CDR3 is CASSLGPHNEQFF. CDR3 coding DNA: TGTGCCAGCAGCTTGGGACCACACAATGAGCAGTTCTTC.

This rearrangement joins TRBV19 to TRBJ2-7; TRBD2 aligns across 10 bases. CDR3 size: 15 residues. Looked up from germline, CDR1 is LNHDA and CDR2 is SQIVND (reference sequence). With V trimmed by 3 bases and J by 2 bases, 4 bases remained unmatched. The CDR3 nucleotides are TGTGCCAGTAGTATCGAACTAGCGGGACCCTACGAGCAGTACTTC. Protein product: CASSIELAGPYEQYF.

This rearrangement joins TRBV28 to TRBJ2-7; 14 bases are shared with TRBD2. This CDR3 is 16 amino acids long. Germline V gene lookup returns CDR1 MDHEN and CDR2 SYDVKM. Losses at the gene ends were 5 bases for V and 3 bases for J; bases not matched to a gene: 6. CDR3 in DNA: TGTGCCAGCAGTGCGGGACTAGCGGGAGTACACTACGAGCAGTACTTC. As protein: CASSAGLAGVHYEQYF.

The CDR3: CASRKTEGSTDTQYF. CDR3 nucleotide sequence: TGTGCCAGCAGAAAGACGGAAGGTAGCACAGATACGCAGTATTTT. The genes are TRBV7-8 and TRBJ2-3, with no clear D. V shed 6 bases and J shed 0 bases, with 13 bases lying between them. CDR1 is SGHVS and CDR2 is FQNEAQ in the germline V gene. This CDR3 has 15 residues. Based on the CDR3 plus reference TRBV7-8 and TRBJ2-3, the full variable domain is GAGVSQSPRYKVAKRGQDVALRCDPISGHVSLFWYQQALGQGPEFLTYFQNEAQLDKSGLPSDRFFAERPEGSVSTLKIQRTQQEDSAVYLCASRKTEGSTDTQYFGPGTRLTVL.

The chain employs TRBV7-2 and TRBJ1-2; D gene uncertain. Germline lookup yields CDR1 SGHTA and CDR2 FQGNSA. Trimming removed 1 base at V and 2 bases at J, with 8 bases between. The CDR3 loop spans 14 amino acids. CDR3 nucleotide sequence: TGTGCCAGCAGCTTAGTCTTTGGGAACTATGGCTACACCTTC. It codes for CASSLVFGNYGYTF.

The chain has TRBV6-5 and TRBJ1-4; no firm D call. CDR3 length: 15 residues. Germline CDR1 MNHEY, CDR2 SVGAGI. The V and J ends lost 6 bases and 0 bases respectively, with 11 bases between them. The CDR3 sequence is CASRGQTATNEKLFF. The CDR3 DNA is TGTGCCAGCAGGGGTCAGACTGCAACTAATGAAAAACTGTTTTTT.

This clone was counted a single time. The chain links TRBV11-2 to TRBJ1-2; TRBD1 matches at 8 bases. This CDR3 has 18 residues. V lost 4 bases, J lost 3 bases, and 16 bases stayed unmatched. Germline V gene data show CDR1 as SGHAT and CDR2 as FQNNGV. The CDR3 DNA is TGTGCCAGCAGCTCCCCTCAGGACAGGGAATTTGGAGACTATGGCTACACCTTC. Encoded protein: CASSSPQDREFGDYGYTF.

This chain connects TRBV15 to TRBJ1-1, with TRBD1 matching 7 bases. The CDR3 length is 15 residues. With V trimmed by 3 bases and J by 3 bases, 7 bases remained unmatched. Looked up from germline, CDR1 is LNHNV and CDR2 is YYDKDF (reference sequence). CDR3 region: CATSRGDRLYTEAFF. DNA of the CDR3: TGTGCCACCAGCAGGGGGGACAGATTATACACTGAAGCTTTCTTT. Full variable domain (missing parts from reference TRBV15 and TRBJ1-1): DAMVIQNPRYQVTQFGKPVTLSCSQTLNHNVMYWYQQKSSQAPKLLFHYYDKDFNNEADTPDNFQSRRPNTSFCFLDIRSPGLGDTAMYLCATSRGDRLYTEAFFGQGTRLTVV.

V is TRBV27 and J is TRBJ2-1; TRBD2 matches 11 bases. J gave up 14 bases and V 7 bases, and 10 bases lay outside the gene matches. Germline lookup yields CDR1 MNHEY and CDR2 SMNVEV (reference sequence). The CDR3 consists of 13 residues. CDR3 sequence reads: CASKGLAERGEFF. In nucleotides, the CDR3 is TGTGCCAGCAAGGGACTAGCGGAAAGGGGGGAGTTCTTC.

The chain uses TRBV27 and TRBJ2-1, with 13 positions matching TRBD2. With 5 bases clipped from V and 7 bases from J, the junction kept 5 bases outside the gene matches. The length of the CDR3 is 15 residues. Germline loops: CDR1 MNHEY, CDR2 SMNVEV (reference sequence). Written as DNA, the CDR3 is TGTGCCAGCAGTCCCGGGACTAGCGGGAAGAATGAGCAGTTCTTC. Its protein product is CASSPGTSGKNEQFF.

The genes are TRBV28 and TRBJ2-7, with D tentatively TRBD1 (6 bases). The CDR3 runs 15 residues. Between the trimmed V and J ends, which lost 5 bases and 0 bases, there was a span of 14 bases. Germline CDR1 MDHEN, CDR2 SYDVKM. Here the CDR3 reads CASSRPGTSSYEQYF. The CDR3 DNA sequence: TGTGCCAGCAGTCGTCCAGGGACATCCTCCTACGAGCAGTACTTC.

The chain joins TRBV19 to TRBJ2-5; 7 bases are a match to TRBD1. Germline V gene data show CDR1 as LNHDA and CDR2 as SQIVND (reference sequence). Trimming removed 1 base from V and 2 bases from J; junction bases left unmatched: 1. The CDR3 is 14 amino acids. The CDR3 spells CASSIGQGQETQYF. The CDR3 DNA reads TGTGCCAGTAGTATAGGACAGGGACAAGAGACCCAGTACTTC. Variable domain in full (rest from reference TRBV19 and TRBJ2-5): DGGITQSPKYLFRKEGQNVTLSCEQNLNHDAMYWYRQDPGQGLRLIYYSQIVNDFQKGDIAEGYSVSREKKESFPLTVTSAQKNPTAFYLCASSIGQGQETQYFGPGTRLLVL.

J is TRBJ1-4 and V is TRBV5-1; a possible D gene is TRBD1 (5 bases). Trimming pared 1 base from V and 0 bases from J, leaving 16 bases between. This CDR3 is 18 amino acids long. In germline, CDR1 is SGHRS, CDR2 YFSETQ. The CDR3 DNA reads as TGCGCCAGCAGCTTGAACGGGGGAGCAGCCGCAACTAATGAAAAACTGTTTTTT. Its protein is CASSLNGGAAATNEKLFF.